The TCR beta chain described here comes from a study of control samples from healthy donors and cancer patients. Only in-frame clones appear in the TCRdb table, and some are missing; sequencing was by immunoSEQ multiplex PCR. The sample lists approximately 70,000 clones; about 87% were seen once. Between the trimmed V and J ends, which lost 6 bases and 6 bases, there was a span of 20 bases. CDR1 SGHRS and CDR2 YFSETQ come from the germline V gene. There are 15 residues in the CDR3. Sequencing used PBMCs. This receptor was identified in a woman aged 50 to 60 with head and neck cancer. The J gene is TRBJ2-3, the V gene TRBV5-1; D may be TRBD2 (6 bases). This CDR3 reads CASTLGRGGVDTQYF. The CDR3, as DNA: TGCGCCAGCACCCTAGGGCGGGGTGGTGTCGATACGCAGTATTTT. Supplemented by reference TRBV5-1 and TRBJ2-3, the full variable domain reads KAGVTQTPRYLIKTRGQQVTLSCSPISGHRSVSWYQQTPGQGLQFLFEYFSETQRNKGNFPGRFSGRQFSNSRSEMNVSTLELGDSALYLCASTLGRGGVDTQYFGPGTRLTVL.